The 27 T cell receptor beta chains below all came from one sample that was sequenced in a study of cytotoxic CD8 clonotypes in ibrutinib-treated CLL. Sequenced by immunoSEQ multiplex PCR; TCRdb stores in-frame clones only, minus some. The sample lists 52,000 or so clones, 83% occurring once. Sequencing was performed on PBMCs, taken after 24 months of ibrutinib treatment. These receptors originate from a human donor with chronic lymphocytic leukemia.

This clone occurred a few times. V is TRBV6-6 and J is TRBJ1-3; D not certain. The V gene's germline CDR1 is MNHNY and CDR2 SVGAGI (reference sequence). V dropped 0 bases and J dropped 4 bases, with 10 bases sitting between them. The CDR3 sequence is 15 residues long. The DNA of the CDR3 is TGTGCCAGCAGTTACTCGAGTGTGCTCGGAAACACCATATATTTT. Translated: CASSYSSVLGNTIYF.

Only one count was recorded for this clone. The chain employs TRBV15 and TRBJ1-2; 8 bases are shared with TRBD1. Germline-derived CDR1 and CDR2 are LNHNV and YYDKDF (reference sequence). There are 13 residues in the CDR3. The V segment lost 1 base and the J segment 7 bases; nucleotides outside the gene matches: 2. Written as DNA, the CDR3 is TGTGCCACCAGCAGAGGGACAGGGTTTGGCTACACCTTC. Amino acids: CATSRGTGFGYTF.

The chain's CDR3 is CASSRATLPVYNEQFF. CDR3 coding DNA: TGTGCCAGCAGCCGCGCGACCCTTCCCGTCTACAATGAGCAGTTCTTC. This sequence joins TRBV28 and TRBJ2-1; D unresolved. Germline V gene lookup returns CDR1 MDHEN and CDR2 SYDVKM. The CDR3 runs 16 residues. Between the trimmed V and J ends, which lost 6 bases and 3 bases, there was a span of 18 bases.

Here the CDR3 reads CAWGRTSFEQYF. CDR3 in DNA: TGTGCCTGGGGACGGACTAGCTTCGAGCAGTACTTC. V gene TRBV30 combines with J gene TRBJ2-7, with 8 bases that match TRBD2. CDR1 is GTSNPN, CDR2 SVGIG, per germline (reference sequence). CDR3 length: 12 residues. Unmatched junction bases numbered 6, after V lost 5 bases and J lost 6 bases.

This clone was seen more than once but under ten times. The chain uses TRBV11-3 and TRBJ2-2; 10 bases align to TRBD1. Germline V CDR1 and CDR2: SGHNT, YENEEA. The CDR3 covers 14 residues. J was trimmed by 5 bases and V by 8 bases; bases with no gene match: 5. CDR3 amino acids: CASGRQGATGELFF. The CDR3 DNA is TGTGCCAGCGGAAGACAGGGGGCTACCGGGGAGCTGTTTTTT.

V usage is TRBV5-1 and J usage is TRBJ2-4, with a tentative D call TRBD1 (5 bases). The ends were cut back, 2 bases at V and 0 bases at J, with 6 bases in the middle. Per the germline V gene, CDR1 is SGHRS and CDR2 is YFSETQ. The CDR3 is 14 amino acids. CDR3 DNA: TGCGCCAGCAGCTTAGGGGAAGCCAAAAACATTCAGTACTTC. It codes for CASSLGEAKNIQYF.

The genes are TRBV5-1 and TRBJ2-2; no firm D call. CDR1 is SGHRS and CDR2 is YFSETQ in the germline V gene. This CDR3 has 13 amino acids. The V and J ends lost 4 bases and 4 bases respectively, with 8 bases between them. The CDR3 protein is CASSELLTGELFF. CDR3 DNA sequence: TGCGCCAGCAGCGAACTCCTCACCGGGGAGCTGTTTTTT.

The V and J genes are TRBV7-2 and TRBJ2-3, with 10 bases fitting TRBD2. Trimming at V came to 2 bases and at J to 1 base, leaving 3 bases not matched to a gene. The CDR3 is made up of 16 amino acids. CDR1 is SGHTA, CDR2 FQGNSA, per germline. In DNA form, the CDR3 reads TGTGCCAGCAGCTTATCTAGCGGGAGTGGCACAGATACGCAGTATTTT. This encodes CASSLSSGSGTDTQYF. Drawing the rest from reference TRBV7-2 and TRBJ2-3, the complete variable domain is GAGVSQSPSNKVTEKGKDVELRCDPISGHTALYWYRQSLGQGLEFLIYFQGNSAPDKSGLPSDRFSAERTGGSVSTLTIQRTQQEDSAVYLCASSLSSGSGTDTQYFGPGTRLTVL.

V is TRBV7-8 and J is TRBJ2-1, with unresolved D. V shed 3 bases and J shed 9 bases, with 6 bases lying between them. Germline lookup yields CDR1 SGHVS and CDR2 FQNEAQ. The CDR3 has 11 amino acids. The CDR3 DNA is TGTGCCAGCAGCTTGACTTCTGAGCAGTTCTTC. It codes for CASSLTSEQFF.

This chain's CDR3 is CASSLGGTHGTDTQYF. CDR3 nucleotide sequence: TGCGCCAGCAGCTTGGGTGGGACCCACGGCACAGATACGCAGTATTTT. This chain uses TRBV5-1 with TRBJ2-3, with D perhaps matching TRBD1 or TRBD2 (5 bases each). Germline V gene lookup returns CDR1 SGHRS and CDR2 YFSETQ. The V gene lost 0 bases and the J gene lost 1 base, with 12 bases spanning the gap. The CDR3 sequence is 16 residues long.

The CDR3: CASSTRQGAGYTF. The CDR3 nucleotides read TGTGCCAGCAGTACTCGACAGGGGGCAGGCTACACCTTC. The chain combines TRBV27 with TRBJ1-2; 10 nucleotides line up with TRBD1. CDR3 size: 13 residues. V trimming: 5 bases; J trimming: 8 bases; junction bases outside the gene matches: 5. Germline lookup yields CDR1 MNHEY and CDR2 SMNVEV (reference sequence).

The V and J genes are TRBV19 and TRBJ1-2, with TRBD1 as a possible D gene (6 bases). V was clipped by 3 bases and J by 6 bases, with 11 bases between them. CDR3 length equals 13 residues. Germline CDR1 reads LNHDA; CDR2 reads SQIVND (reference sequence). The CDR3 DNA reads TGTGCCAGTAGTATGGAACAGGGCCATGGCTACACCTTC. Translation: CASSMEQGHGYTF.

The chain recombines TRBV7-9 with TRBJ2-1; D ambiguous. The CDR3 length is 13 residues. Germline-derived CDR1 and CDR2 are SEHNR and FQNEAQ (reference sequence). Trimming cost V 3 bases and J 3 bases, with 6 bases left between them. The CDR3 DNA is TGTGCCAGCAGCTTGTCGGTCTACAATGAGCAGTTCTTC. Translated, it gives CASSLSVYNEQFF.

This clone was seen just once. The chain has TRBV6-5 and TRBJ2-7, with 7 bases lining up with TRBD1. V was clipped by 4 bases and J by 1 base; unmatched bases: 7. CDR1 is MNHEY, CDR2 SVGAGI, per germline. The CDR3 extends over 15 amino acids. This CDR3 reads CASSSGTVSSYEQYF. CDR3 DNA sequence: TGTGCCAGCAGTTCCGGGACAGTGAGTTCCTACGAGCAGTACTTC.

This chain links TRBV6-5 with TRBJ2-1, with TRBD2 matching 12 bases. V gave up 2 bases and J gave up 7 bases; unmatched junction bases: 3. This CDR3 region has 15 residues. CDR1 and CDR2 (germline): MNHEY, SVGAGI. The CDR3 loop is CASSYGLAGGNEQFF. CDR3 in DNA: TGTGCCAGCAGTTACGGGCTAGCGGGAGGGAATGAGCAGTTCTTC.

This rearrangement joins TRBV7-3 to TRBJ1-1; D may be TRBD1 (5 bases). Germline CDR1 SGHTA, CDR2 FQGTGA. CDR3 length: 14 residues. V was cut by 5 bases and J by 3 bases, with 13 bases left in between. Written as DNA, the CDR3 is TGTGCCAGCAGCACTGGGGCGGGGTACACTGAAGCTTTCTTT. Residues: CASSTGAGYTEAFF. The whole variable domain, filled in from reference TRBV7-3 and TRBJ1-1, reads GAGVSQTPSNKVTEKGKYVELRCDPISGHTALYWYRQSLGQGPEFLIYFQGTGAADDSGLPNDRFFAVRPEGSVSTLKIQRTERGDSAVYLCASSTGAGYTEAFFGQGTRLTVV.

The rearrangement links TRBV30 to TRBJ2-5; 12 bases agree with TRBD2. Germline loops: CDR1 GTSNPN, CDR2 SVGIG (reference sequence). CDR3 length equals 16 residues. V lost 3 bases and J lost 5; bases outside the gene matches: 10. CDR3 loop: CAWRPTSGSLRETQYF. The CDR3 nucleotides are TGTGCCTGGAGACCGACTAGCGGGAGCCTCCGTGAGACCCAGTACTTC.

This rearrangement joins TRBV11-3 to TRBJ2-7; D may be TRBD1 (6 bases). V shed 1 base and J shed 5 bases, with 6 bases lying between them. CDR1 and CDR2 (germline): SGHNT, YENEEA. The CDR3 has 12 residues. The CDR3 DNA follows: TGTGCCAGCAGCTTAGCAGGGGACGAGCAGTACTTC. Protein product: CASSLAGDEQYF.

The chain uses TRBV14 and TRBJ1-1, with D unresolved. The length of the CDR3 is 14 residues. The V end was cut by 1 base, the J end by 4 bases, with 10 bases between. Germline loops: CDR1 SGHDN, CDR2 FVKESK. The CDR3 is CASSQAARGTEAFF. The CDR3 DNA sequence: TGTGCCAGCAGCCAAGCCGCCCGGGGCACTGAAGCTTTCTTT.

V usage is TRBV6-4 and J usage is TRBJ2-3, with D possibly TRBD2 on 6 matching bases. Germline assignment: CDR1 MRHNA and CDR2 SNTAGT. V dropped 4 bases and J dropped 0 bases, with 8 bases sitting between them. The CDR3 length is 14 residues. Here the CDR3 DNA reads TGTGCCAGCAGTGCCGGGACTAGCACAGATACGCAGTATTTT. Protein: CASSAGTSTDTQYF.

The chain has TRBV5-1 and TRBJ1-1; TRBD1 aligns across 7 bases. This CDR3 contains 14 residues. Germline loops: CDR1 SGHRS, CDR2 YFSETQ. The V and J ends lost 4 bases and 5 bases, in that order; junction bases with no gene match: 8. CDR3 sequence (DNA): TGCGCCAGCAGCGCCCCAGGGGGTTGGACTGAAGCTTTCTTT. Protein product: CASSAPGGWTEAFF.

The chain uses TRBV29-1 and TRBJ2-3, with 11 bases that match TRBD2. Trimming cost V 3 bases and J 4 bases; bases outside gene matches: 3. Germline loops: CDR1 SQVTM, CDR2 ANQGSEA. This CDR3 has 14 amino acids. The CDR3 DNA follows: TGCAGCGTTGACGCTAGCGGGAGGTCAGATACGCAGTATTTT. It encodes CSVDASGRSDTQYF.

The V call is TRBV4-1, the J call TRBJ2-7; 11 bases line up with TRBD2. The V gene's germline CDR1 is MGHRA and CDR2 YSYEKL. J was trimmed by 3 bases and V by 4 bases; bases with no gene match: 11. This CDR3 comprises 17 residues. CDR3 DNA sequence: TGCGCCAGCAGCCTCCTCCCCCTAGCGGGAGGATACTACGAGCAGTACTTC. Translated: CASSLLPLAGGYYEQYF.

In regard to this clone: This sample also contains other DNA sequences that code for the same CDR3. This sequence joins TRBV28 and TRBJ2-1, with D unresolved. This CDR3 is built from 11 residues. V lost 5 bases and J lost 6, with 5 bases in between. Germline V gene sequence: CDR1 MDHEN, CDR2 SYDVKM. The chain's CDR3 is CASSLTNEQFF. In DNA form, the CDR3 reads TGTGCCAGCAGTCTTACCAATGAGCAGTTCTTC.

This chain joins TRBV6-1 and TRBJ2-1; 7 bases are a match to TRBD1. V lost 4 bases, J lost 0 bases, and 9 bases stayed unmatched. CDR1 and CDR2 from the germline V gene are MNHNS and SASEGT. The CDR3 sequence is 17 residues long. CDR3 residues: CASSAHRTGGSYNEQFF. The CDR3 bases are TGTGCCAGCAGTGCTCACAGGACAGGAGGCTCCTACAATGAGCAGTTCTTC.

This chain uses TRBV28 with TRBJ1-1; maybe TRBD1 (6 bases). The V gene lost 5 bases and the J gene lost 5 bases, with 15 bases spanning the gap. The germline CDR1 and CDR2 sequences are MDHEN and SYDVKM. The length of the CDR3 is 14 residues. The CDR3 reads CASSHFQGRTEAFF. CDR3 DNA sequence: TGTGCCAGCAGTCACTTTCAGGGGAGGACTGAAGCTTTCTTT.

J is TRBJ2-7 and V is TRBV4-1; D gene ambiguous. The CDR3 covers 16 residues. V lost 0 bases and J lost 2, with 14 bases in between. Germline assignment: CDR1 MGHRA and CDR2 YSYEKL. The CDR3 DNA is TGCGCCAGCAGCCAAGAGGCCCGGATCTGGGCCTACGAGCAGTACTTC. Protein: CASSQEARIWAYEQYF.